This T cell receptor (beta chain) was observed in a study of blood T cell repertoires in COVID-19. The wider study: From the United States, Italy and Spain came samples of acute and convalescent COVID-19.

Germline assignment: CDR1 SGHAT and CDR2 FQDESV (reference sequence). The CDR3 runs to 14 residues. Trimming removed 1 base from V and 1 base from J, with 7 bases in between. In the study's own analysis: Reference gene primer amplification gave estimated nucleated cell counts. The method was immunoSEQ multiplex PCR; TCRdb's version includes in-frame clones alone and lacks a portion of them. Clonal size and the V and J genes are those of that table, whereas D and trimming came from the DNA. The sample has around 47,000 clones; more than 75% are singletons. This receptor was taken from a man in his fifties with active COVID-19. V and J are TRBV11-1 and TRBJ2-5; D gene ambiguous. Material: peripheral blood. CDR3: CASSLGGTQETQYF. CDR3 sequence (DNA): TGTGCCAGCAGCTTAGGTGGCACCCAAGAGACCCAGTACTTC.